This paragraph reports one TCR beta chain. The target antigen is unknown. The data were taken from a study of PD-1 blockade in classical Hodgkin lymphoma. Findings of the study overall: Only CD4+ TCR diversity, not CD8+, had risen significantly by C4D1.

This CDR3 spans 13 amino acids. The ends were cut back, 8 bases at V and 5 bases at J, with 15 bases in the middle. The V gene's germline CDR1 is SNHLY and CDR2 FYNNEI. Sequencing used immunoSEQ multiplex PCR; TCRdb keeps in-frame clones, though not all of them. This sample has under 2,000 clones; around 69% occur once, and the top ten carry roughly a third. No patient escaped relapse after autologous stem cell transplantation, and brentuximab vedotin exposure varied. After PBMCs were thawed, their CD8+ T cells were isolated by magnetic negative selection. This sequence was found in a human donor with classical Hodgkin lymphoma. The rearrangement joins TRBV2 to TRBJ1-1; D possibly corresponds to TRBD1 (6 bases). The sequences come from CD8+ T cells from blood, collected at baseline. Written as DNA, the CDR3 is TGTGCCAGCGCACAGGGACTGGGAACTGAAGCTTTCTTT. It codes for CASAQGLGTEAFF.